A selection of T cell receptor beta chains follows, all from one sample in a study of T-cell memory formation after mild COVID-19. TCRdb used MiXCR to reprocess the 5' RACE reads, holding one entry per CDR3 protein. The table shows hundreds of thousands of distinct CDR3 sequences, with 20% to 25% occurring only once. The material sequenced was PBMCs or a T cell subset sorted from them (not recorded which). The receptors come from an adult woman who had mild COVID-19 (a few samples of this study predate the infection). Cell type and time point are not known. Each CDR3 is given with its conserved first and last residue. Clone size is shown for a subset of rows, as once, few, many or a class of expanded clone.

clone size	V gene	J gene	CDR3 protein
few	TRBV5-1	TRBJ2-2	CASSSTRGIAGELFF
-	TRBV7-9	TRBJ2-1	CASSRIAGVGEQFF
-	TRBV27	TRBJ1-5	CASSLKGPSNQPQHF
-	TRBV20-1	TRBJ2-7	CSAPLGASEQYF
-	TRBV6-2/TRBV6-3	TRBJ2-2	CAAGPRRGTGELFF
few	TRBV5-1	TRBJ1-4	CASSSQTGTNEKLFF
few	TRBV7-9	TRBJ2-5	CASRIAPAGAGVQQETQYF
few	TRBV5-6	TRBJ2-3	CASSVDRERVQYF
-	TRBV6-2/TRBV6-3	TRBJ1-5	CASSYLRRDQPQHF
-	TRBV7-2	TRBJ1-1	CASRQGRQGSTEAFF
-	TRBV20-1	TRBJ2-1	CSAGGRTYNEQFF
few	TRBV15	TRBJ2-7	CATSRLSGSIYEQYF
-	TRBV20-1	TRBJ2-7	CSAKRQGSYEQYF
-	TRBV4-2	TRBJ2-3	CASSQETGGKVPDTQYF
-	TRBV5-5	TRBJ2-1	CASSLRRHNEQFF